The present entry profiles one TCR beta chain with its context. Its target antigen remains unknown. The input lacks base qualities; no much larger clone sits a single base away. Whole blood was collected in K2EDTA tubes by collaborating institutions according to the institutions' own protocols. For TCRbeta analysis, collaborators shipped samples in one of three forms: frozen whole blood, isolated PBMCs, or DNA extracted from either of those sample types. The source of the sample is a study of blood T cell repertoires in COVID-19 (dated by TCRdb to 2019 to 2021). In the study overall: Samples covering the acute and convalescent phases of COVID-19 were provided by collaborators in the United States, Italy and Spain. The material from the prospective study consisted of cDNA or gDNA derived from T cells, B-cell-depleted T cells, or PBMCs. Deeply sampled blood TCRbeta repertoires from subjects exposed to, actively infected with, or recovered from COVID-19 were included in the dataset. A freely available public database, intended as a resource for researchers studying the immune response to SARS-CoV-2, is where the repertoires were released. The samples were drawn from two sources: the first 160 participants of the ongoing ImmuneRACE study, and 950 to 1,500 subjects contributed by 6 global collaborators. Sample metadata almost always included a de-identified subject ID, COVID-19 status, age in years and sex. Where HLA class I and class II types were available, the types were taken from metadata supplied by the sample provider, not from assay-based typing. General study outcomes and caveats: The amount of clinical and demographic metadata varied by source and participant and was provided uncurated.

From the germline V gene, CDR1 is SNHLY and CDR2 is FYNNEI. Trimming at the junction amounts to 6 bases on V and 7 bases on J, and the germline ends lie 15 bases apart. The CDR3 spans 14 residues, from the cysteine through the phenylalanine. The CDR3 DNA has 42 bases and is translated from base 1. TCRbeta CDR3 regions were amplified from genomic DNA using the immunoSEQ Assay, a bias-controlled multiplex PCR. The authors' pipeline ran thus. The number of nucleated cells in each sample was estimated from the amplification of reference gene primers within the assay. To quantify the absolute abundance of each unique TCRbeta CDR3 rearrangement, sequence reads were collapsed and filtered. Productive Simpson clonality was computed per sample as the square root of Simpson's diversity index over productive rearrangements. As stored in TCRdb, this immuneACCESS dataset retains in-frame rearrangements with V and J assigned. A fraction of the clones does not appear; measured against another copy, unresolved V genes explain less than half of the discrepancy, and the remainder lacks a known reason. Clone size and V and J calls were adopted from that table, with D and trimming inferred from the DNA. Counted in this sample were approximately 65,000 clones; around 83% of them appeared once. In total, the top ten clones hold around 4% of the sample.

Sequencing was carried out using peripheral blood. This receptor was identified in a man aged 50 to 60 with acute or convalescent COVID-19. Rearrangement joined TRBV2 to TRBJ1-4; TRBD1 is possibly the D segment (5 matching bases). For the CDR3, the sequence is CASSEISGGEKLFF. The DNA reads TGTGCCAGCAGCGAAATTTCGGGGGGTGAAAAACTGTTTTTT.